This TCR beta chain was sequenced for a study of control samples from healthy donors and cancer patients. The assay was immunoSEQ multiplex PCR, and TCRdb's table has in-frame clones only and misses some. Seen here are about 160,000 clones, 96% observed once, and the top ten hold over 1%. Germline CDR1 is SGHRS and CDR2 is YFSETQ. The CDR3 spans 13 residues. With 2 bases removed from V and 4 bases from J, the gap between germline ends came to 9 bases. The source is a woman aged 30 to 39 in good health. Sequenced sample: blood. V is TRBV5-1 and J is TRBJ1-1; the D is unclear. The CDR3 here is CASSFGGITEAFF. As DNA, the CDR3 is TGCGCCAGCAGCTTCGGAGGGATCACTGAAGCTTTCTTT. Combining the CDR3 with reference TRBV5-1 and TRBJ1-1 gives the whole variable domain KAGVTQTPRYLIKTRGQQVTLSCSPISGHRSVSWYQQTPGQGLQFLFEYFSETQRNKGNFPGRFSGRQFSNSRSEMNVSTLELGDSALYLCASSFGGITEAFFGQGTRLTVV.